One sample yielded the 30 T cell receptor beta chains listed below, sequenced in a study of CD8 T cells in ankylosing spondylitis. Antigen specificity for these receptors is unknown. Whole-study results and caveats: Ankylosing spondylitis blood seemed to carry a telltale TCR beta motif made of eight highly homologous variants.

TCRdb analysed the 5' RACE reads with MiXCR anew, one entry per CDR3 protein. Of 750,000 to 850,000 distinct CDR3 sequences listed, approximately 10% are singletons. Sample: blood, either unsorted or a sorted T cell fraction (not recorded which). These receptor sequences come from a male donor with ankylosing spondylitis.

This clonotype was seen ten or more times. The rearrangement joins TRBV7-3 to TRBJ2-1, with D tentatively TRBD2 (5 bases). The germline CDR1 and CDR2 sequences are SGHTA and FQGTGA. This CDR3 region has 13 residues. Trimming stripped 4 bases from V and 5 bases from J, with 9 bases between. CDR3 sequence: CASSWTPDNEQFF. The DNA for the CDR3 is TGTGCCAGCAGCTGGACTCCGGACAATGAGCAGTTCTTC.

The chain links TRBV7-9 to TRBJ2-1; the D gene is possibly TRBD2 (5 bases). CDR1 and CDR2 from the germline V gene are SEHNR and FQNEAQ (reference sequence). V lost 6 bases to trimming and J lost 5 bases, with 17 bases between them. CDR3 length equals 15 residues. This chain's CDR3 is CASRIPGVSHNEQFF. DNA of the CDR3: TGTGCCAGCAGAATTCCCGGGGTCAGCCACAATGAGCAGTTCTTC.

This rearrangement joins TRBV20-1 to TRBJ1-1; weak D call: TRBD1 (5 bases). The CDR3 contains 12 residues. V was clipped by 7 bases and J by 2 bases, with 11 bases between them. CDR1 DFQATT and CDR2 SNEGSKA come from the germline V gene (reference sequence). In DNA form, the CDR3 reads TGCAGTGGGGGCCAGCCTAACACTGAAGCTTTCTTT. Translating gives CSGGQPNTEAFF.

The rearrangement uses TRBV21-1 and TRBJ2-7; whether TRBD1, the table's D call, matches the DNA was not checked. TRBV21-1 constitutes a pseudogene. CDR3 length equals 15 residues. CDR3 in amino acids: CASSNSQGFSYEQYF. CDR3 sequence (DNA): TGTGCCAGCAGCAATTCACAGGGCTTCTCCTACGAGCAGTACTTC.

The table lists this clonotype with a few counts. The chain employs TRBV20-1 and TRBJ1-6; 7 bases are shared with TRBD1. The V segment lost 3 bases and the J segment 9 bases; nucleotides outside the gene matches: 5. Germline CDR1 DFQATT, CDR2 SNEGSKA (reference sequence). The CDR3 consists of 13 residues. This CDR3 reads CSASRRGGSPLHF. As DNA, the CDR3 is TGCAGTGCTAGTCGCAGGGGGGGTTCACCCCTCCACTTT.

This clonotype has a handful of counts. DNA of the CDR3: TGTGCCAGCATCCCGAGGGGGTTCCGTACTGAAGCTTTCTTT. Encoded protein: CASIPRGFRTEAFF. The chain couples TRBV6-1 to TRBJ1-1; possible D gene TRBD1, 6 bases. The length of the CDR3 is 14 residues. V shed 7 bases and J shed 5 bases, with 17 bases lying between them. CDR1 is MNHNS, CDR2 SASEGT, per germline.

This clonotype was picked up a small number of times. CDR3 residues: CSATTPEAQETQYF. The CDR3 DNA is TGCAGTGCTACAACGCCGGAGGCCCAAGAGACCCAGTACTTC. The chain joins TRBV20-1 to TRBJ2-5; weak D call: TRBD2 (5 bases). The CDR3 covers 14 residues. Trimming removed 4 bases at V and 1 base at J, with 13 bases between. CDR1 and CDR2 (germline): DFQATT, SNEGSKA (reference sequence).

V gene TRBV15 combines with J gene TRBJ2-1, with 8 bases that match TRBD2. Germline lookup yields CDR1 LNHNV and CDR2 YYDKDF (reference sequence). V dropped 1 base and J dropped 9; count of bases not matched to a gene: 8. This CDR3 spans 15 amino acids. Here the CDR3 DNA reads TGTGCCACCAGCAGAGCCGCTAGGACTAGCAGTGAGCAGTTCTTC. It encodes CATSRAARTSSEQFF. The full variable domain, rest sourced from reference TRBV15 and TRBJ2-1, is DAMVIQNPRYQVTQFGKPVTLSCSQTLNHNVMYWYQQKSSQAPKLLFHYYDKDFNNEADTPDNFQSRRPNTSFCFLDIRSPGLGDTAMYLCATSRAARTSSEQFFGPGTRLTVL.

This clonotype was detected ten times or more. This rearrangement joins TRBV27 to TRBJ2-1, with 10 nucleotides matching TRBD1. From germline, CDR1 is MNHEY and CDR2 SMNVEV (reference sequence). This CDR3 has 14 amino acids. The V and J ends lost 5 bases and 6 bases, in that order; junction bases with no gene match: 4. DNA of the CDR3: TGTGCCAGCAGTCGACAGGGGGCCTTCAATGAGCAGTTCTTC. This sequence encodes CASSRQGAFNEQFF.

This clonotype was detected many times. The chain uses TRBV7-2 and TRBJ2-7; 9 positions agree with TRBD1. Germline-derived CDR1 and CDR2 are SGHTA and FQGNSA. The CDR3 has 15 amino acids. J lost 2 bases, V lost 5 bases, and 7 bases had no gene match. CDR3 loop: CASSPRTGETYEQYF. The CDR3 DNA is TGTGCCAGCAGCCCACGGACAGGGGAGACCTACGAGCAGTACTTC.

Many counts were recorded for this clonotype. The gene calls are TRBV5-1 and TRBJ1-2; D is perhaps TRBD1 (5 bases). V gave up 0 bases and J gave up 2 bases, with 11 bases separating them. CDR1 and CDR2 (germline): SGHRS, YFSETQ. This CDR3 spans 15 amino acids. CDR3 amino acids: CASSLEPGMNYGYTF. The CDR3 bases are TGCGCCAGCAGCTTGGAGCCAGGGATGAACTATGGCTACACCTTC. Full variable domain (outside the CDR3, taken from reference TRBV5-1 and TRBJ1-2): KAGVTQTPRYLIKTRGQQVTLSCSPISGHRSVSWYQQTPGQGLQFLFEYFSETQRNKGNFPGRFSGRQFSNSRSEMNVSTLELGDSALYLCASSLEPGMNYGYTFGSGTRLTVV.

This clonotype showed up just a few times. CDR3 nucleotide sequence: TGTGCCAGCAGACGACAGGCTTCCTACAATGAGCAGTTCTTC. Translating it yields CASRRQASYNEQFF. The V gene is TRBV27, the J gene TRBJ2-1; tentatively, D is TRBD1 (6 bases). CDR1 and CDR2 (germline): MNHEY, SMNVEV (reference sequence). V was pared by 6 bases and J by 1 base, with 10 bases between. The CDR3 runs 14 residues.

On this clonotype itself: One base away lies a much larger clone, so this may be a sequencing read error. J is TRBJ2-7 and V is TRBV5-1; weak D call: TRBD2 (6 bases). The V gene lost 3 bases and the J gene lost 5 bases, with 18 bases spanning the gap. CDR1 is SGHRS, CDR2 YFSETQ, per germline. The CDR3 totals 15 residues. CDR3 nucleotide sequence: TGCGCCAGCAGCTCTCCTTTCCGGGGGACCAACGAGCAGTACTTC. Translated, it gives CASSSPFRGTNEQYF. The full variable domain, in which reference TRBV5-1 and TRBJ2-7 provide the parts outside the CDR3, is KAGVTQTPRYLIKTRGQQVTLSCSPISGHRSVSWYQQTPGQGLQFLFEYFSETQRNKGNFPGRFSGRQFSNSRSEMNVSTLELGDSALYLCASSSPFRGTNEQYFGPGTRLTVT.

The chain links TRBV7-9 to TRBJ1-2; possibly TRBD1 for D (5 bases). The germline V gene has CDR1 SEHNR and CDR2 FQNEAQ (reference sequence). Trimming removed 3 bases from V and 8 bases from J, with 16 bases in between. This CDR3 is built from 14 residues. The CDR3 sequence is CASSLVFGGVGYTF. The CDR3 coding sequence is TGTGCCAGCAGCTTGGTTTTCGGGGGGGTCGGCTACACCTTC. The full variable domain, its missing parts supplied by reference TRBV7-9 and TRBJ1-2, is DTGVSQNPRHKITKRGQNVTFRCDPISEHNRLYWYRQTLGQGPEFLTYFQNEAQLEKSRLLSDRFSAERPKGSFSTLEIQRTEQGDSAMYLCASSLVFGGVGYTFGSGTRLTVV.

This chain connects TRBV7-9 to TRBJ2-1; 9 nucleotides match TRBD2. The CDR3 spans 16 residues. Germline loops: CDR1 SEHNR, CDR2 FQNEAQ (reference sequence). Trimming at V came to 2 bases and at J to 1 base, leaving 3 bases not matched to a gene. CDR3 in DNA: TGTGCCAGCAGCTTATACGGACTAGCGTCCTACAATGAGCAGTTCTTC. Encoded protein: CASSLYGLASYNEQFF. Variable domain in full (rest from reference TRBV7-9 and TRBJ2-1): DTGVSQNPRHKITKRGQNVTFRCDPISEHNRLYWYRQTLGQGPEFLTYFQNEAQLEKSRLLSDRFSAERPKGSFSTLEIQRTEQGDSAMYLCASSLYGLASYNEQFFGPGTRLTVL.

The CDR3 region is CASSLGQRVETQYF. DNA of the CDR3: TGTGCCAGCAGCTTGGGCCAGCGGGTGGAGACCCAGTACTTC. V and J are TRBV5-8 and TRBJ2-5, with D maybe TRBD2 (6 bases). Looked up from germline, CDR1 is SGHTS and CDR2 is YDEGEE. The CDR3 consists of 14 residues. V was clipped by 0 bases and J by 5 bases, with 11 bases between them.

This chain uses TRBV20-1 with TRBJ2-1, with 7 bases matching TRBD1. J was trimmed by 6 bases and V by 5 bases; bases with no gene match: 7. This CDR3 comprises 13 residues. CDR1 DFQATT and CDR2 SNEGSKA come from the germline V gene (reference sequence). The CDR3: CSAASGTVNEQFF. The CDR3 region has the DNA TGCAGTGCTGCTTCCGGGACAGTCAATGAGCAGTTCTTC.

The chain couples TRBV20-1 to TRBJ1-5, with 7 bases that match TRBD1. V was clipped by 0 bases and J by 5 bases; unmatched bases: 4. The CDR3 loop spans 14 amino acids. CDR1 DFQATT and CDR2 SNEGSKA come from the germline V gene (reference sequence). The CDR3 reads CSARDPGTDQPQHF. The DNA for the CDR3 is TGCAGTGCTAGAGATCCCGGGACAGATCAGCCCCAGCATTTT.

This sequence joins TRBV7-2 and TRBJ1-2; D call uncertain. V dropped 4 bases and J dropped 6 bases, with 12 bases sitting between them. This CDR3 contains 13 residues. Looked up from germline, CDR1 is SGHTA and CDR2 is FQGNSA. The CDR3 DNA reads TGTGCCAGCAGCTCGAGCTTGGCAGATGGCTACACCTTC. Translating it yields CASSSSLADGYTF.

The J gene is TRBJ2-7, the V gene TRBV20-1; 9 positions agree with TRBD2. V lost 4 bases to trimming and J lost 1 base; unmatched junction nucleotides: 8. Germline CDR1 DFQATT, CDR2 SNEGSKA (reference sequence). The CDR3 has 15 amino acids. The CDR3 DNA sequence: TGCAGTGCTACTTCTTTTAGCGGGAGTTCCTACGAGCAGTACTTC. Protein product: CSATSFSGSSYEQYF.

This clonotype was seen ten or more times. The chain uses TRBV5-1 and TRBJ1-2; D possibly corresponds to TRBD1 (5 bases). With 6 bases removed from V and 2 bases from J, the gap between germline ends came to 11 bases. Looked up from germline, CDR1 is SGHRS and CDR2 is YFSETQ. The CDR3 spans 13 residues. In DNA form, the CDR3 reads TGCGCCAGCACCGACAGTCCCAACTATGGCTACACCTTC. As protein: CASTDSPNYGYTF.

This sequence joins TRBV20-1 and TRBJ2-7; D is undetermined. Germline V CDR1 and CDR2: DFQATT, SNEGSKA (reference sequence). The CDR3 consists of 10 residues. Trimming left V 3 bases short and J 6 bases short, with 6 bases between. The CDR3 region has the DNA TGCAGTGCTAGTGAGGCCGAGCAGTACTTC. It encodes CSASEAEQYF.

This clonotype has just a few counts. The chain has TRBV6-5 and TRBJ2-7; D ambiguous. The CDR3 has 14 amino acids. Trimming cost V 0 bases and J 2 bases, with 8 bases left between them. Germline CDR1 and CDR2: MNHEY and SVGAGI. In DNA, the CDR3 is TGTGCCAGCAGTTACTCGACCACCGCCTACGAGCAGTACTTC. This sequence encodes CASSYSTTAYEQYF.

The V gene is TRBV24-1, the J gene TRBJ2-3; D remains ambiguous. V lost 3 bases to trimming and J lost 6 bases, with 9 bases between them. Germline assignment: CDR1 KGHDR and CDR2 SFDVKD. CDR3 length: 13 amino acids. The CDR3 DNA reads as TGTGCCACCAGTGATGGGTCTCTGGATACGCAGTATTTT. Encoded protein: CATSDGSLDTQYF.

This clonotype came up many times. V and J are TRBV20-1 and TRBJ1-5; D is possibly TRBD1 (6 bases). Germline V gene lookup returns CDR1 DFQATT and CDR2 SNEGSKA (reference sequence). The CDR3 contains 13 residues. Trimming removed 3 bases from V and 4 bases from J, with 10 bases in between. As DNA, the CDR3 is TGCAGTGCTAGCTGGGACATTAATCAGCCCCAGCATTTT. This translates into CSASWDINQPQHF.

This clonotype has just a few counts. The chain couples TRBV12-3 or TRBV12-4 to TRBJ2-1; 14 nucleotides align to TRBD2. The CDR3 contains 16 residues. The V segment lost 5 bases and the J segment 10 bases; nucleotides outside the gene matches: 10. CDR3 amino acids: CASSPTRLAGGPEQFF. For the CDR3, the DNA is TGTGCCAGCAGTCCAACAAGACTAGCGGGAGGGCCCGAGCAGTTCTTC.

V usage is TRBV27 and J usage is TRBJ2-1; 10 bases align to TRBD2. The CDR3 totals 16 residues. The V gene's germline CDR1 is MNHEY and CDR2 SMNVEV (reference sequence). V lost 5 bases and J lost 4; bases outside the gene matches: 8. The CDR3 here is CASSPPSGGWYNEQFF. The CDR3 nucleotides are TGTGCCAGCAGTCCGCCTAGCGGGGGTTGGTACAATGAGCAGTTCTTC.

The V call is TRBV28, the J call TRBJ2-1; D remains ambiguous. With 6 bases removed from V and 3 bases from J, the gap between germline ends came to 12 bases. The germline gives CDR1 MDHEN, CDR2 SYDVKM. This CDR3 is built from 14 residues. The CDR3 DNA reads TGTGCCAGCAGAGAAGGTGGTCTCTACAATGAGCAGTTCTTC. Protein product: CASREGGLYNEQFF.

This clonotype was seen more than once but under ten times. V and J are TRBV6-1 and TRBJ1-1; D gene ambiguous. The CDR3 covers 15 residues. The V end was cut by 5 bases, the J end by 0 bases, with 13 bases between. CDR1 and CDR2 from the germline V gene are MNHNS and SASEGT. The CDR3 coding sequence is TGTGCCAGCAGTCCAGTAGCGGCGATGAACACTGAAGCTTTCTTT. Encoded protein: CASSPVAAMNTEAFF.

The chain carries TRBV24-1 and TRBJ1-1; 9 positions agree with TRBD1. Germline CDR1 and CDR2: KGHDR and SFDVKD. The V segment lost 4 bases and the J segment 5 bases; nucleotides outside the gene matches: 7. The CDR3 spans 15 residues. CDR3 in amino acids: CATSEATGGRTEAFF. CDR3 DNA sequence: TGTGCCACCAGTGAAGCTACAGGGGGCAGGACTGAAGCTTTCTTT.